This TCR beta chain was sequenced in a study of T cell responses to AZD1222 COVID-19 vaccine (dated by TCRdb to the early 2020s). Concerning the study at large: AZD1222 recipients given second doses at about 4 weeks or at about 12 weeks were pooled, since spike-specific TCR depth and breadth were not found to differ between the two schedules. Enrollment into the trials was organized by age into subgroups of 18-55, 56-69 and 70-plus years, and those subgroups contained roughly 160, 29 and 62 TCR-sequenced participants, respectively. TCR sequencing was performed for about 240 trial participants, of whom approximately 200 were given two doses of AZD1222 and some 25 were given two doses of MenACWY control vaccine.

From the cysteine up to the phenylalanine, the CDR3 has a length of 16 residues. Of all the DNA, just the CDR3 is kept, 48 bases in frame from base 1. According to the germline V gene, CDR1 reads MDHEN and CDR2 reads SYDVKM. V was cut back by 3 bases and J by 1 base, leaving a gap of 13 bases between them. Concerning this clone: What antigen it recognizes has not been identified. Qualities for individual bases were not recorded, and no much larger clone is one base off.

The CDR3 regions of human TCRbeta chains were analyzed by immunosequencing. The authors' pipeline ran thus. TCRs in the repertoires were matched against a reference library of SARS-CoV-2-specific TCRs that had been generated with the MIRA antigen-specificity platform. Breadth was defined as the fraction of unique TCRs that were SARS-CoV-2-associated, and depth was defined as the fraction of total T cells that were SARS-CoV-2-associated. Using the MIRA data, every spike-specific TCR was mapped to the spike region that the TCR reacted to and assigned to either a CD4 or a CD8 class. Log10-transformed breadth and depth values were compared by one-way ANOVA with Sidak's multiple comparisons tests. This immuneACCESS table, as held by TCRdb, lists in-frame sequences with V and J called but not all clones. Of the missing ones, under half trace to an unresolved V gene in checked studies; the others have no known cause. The V and J calls and clone size are taken from that table; D and trimming were inferred from the DNA. The sample table lists roughly 150,000 clones, approximately 85% of them with a count of one. The ten top clones hold roughly 7.3% of the sample.

Broad study findings and their caveats: Because no samples from the day 14 peak response were available, repertoires could be characterized only after the peak T cell response. The 56-69-year group was small, and its depth increase did not reach significance, likely because of low power. The whole spike protein was spanned by vaccine-associated CD4 TCRs, and dominant responses were seen in regions 160-218 and 743-854. Participants were mostly white British and included more females than males, and it was suggested by the authors that clonal diversity may have been underestimated. Reportedly, almost half of the unique spike-specific TCRs recognized epitopes lying outside the regions that are mutated in the B.1.351 and B.1.1.7 variants. Conclusions about previously exposed vaccinees are limited, since just a handful of AZD1222 recipients were seropositive for SARS-CoV-2 at baseline. Spike-specific TCR breadth and depth rose significantly after two AZD1222 doses compared with day 0 and with MenACWY recipients.

The sample's time point label, decoded: baseline before first vaccination. Vaccinee samples came from UK trials COV001 and COV002, including a single-blind randomized controlled phase 2/3 trial of AZD1222 (ChAdOx1 nCoV-19) in healthy adults. Trial participant PBMC samples were collected at day 0 and day 28 after the second dose for TCRbeta chain sequencing. The material sequenced was peripheral blood, taken on day 0 of AZD1222 vaccination. The clonotype was recovered from an adult in good health. The chain links TRBV28 with TRBJ2-1, with a tentative D gene TRBD2 over 6 matching bases. The CDR3 in this case is CASSFESGVSYNEQFF. The DNA is as follows: TGTGCCAGCAGTTTCGAATCGGGGGTTTCCTACAATGAGCAGTTCTTC.